This is a list of T cell receptor beta chains from one sample in a study of blood T cell repertoires in COVID-19. Generated by immunoSEQ multiplex PCR, the TCRdb table keeps only in-frame clones and is missing some. Here the sample spans around 320,000 clones, approximately 89% being singletons. What was sequenced was peripheral blood. All receptors derive from a woman aged 25-40 years with COVID-19, enrolled during active disease. CDR3s include the opening cysteine and the closing phenylalanine or tryptophan. A D gene is named only where the DNA matches it firmly. Clone size is given for some rows only: seen once, a few or many times, or a class if the clone is expanded.

v_call: TRBV20-1; j_call: TRBJ1-1; cdr3_length: 14; d_call: TRBD1; clone_size: .; cdr3_aa: CSASDRDRGTEAFF; cdr3_nt: TGCAGTGCTAGTGATCGCGACAGGGGCACTGAAGCTTTCTTT
v_call: TRBV27; j_call: TRBJ1-6; cdr3_length: 15; d_call: .; clone_size: few; cdr3_aa: CASSKQETFGSPLHF; cdr3_nt: TGTGCCAGCTCTAAACAGGAAACCTTCGGTTCACCCCTCCACTTT
v_call: TRBV19; j_call: TRBJ1-1; cdr3_length: 13; d_call: .; clone_size: .; cdr3_aa: CASSILRNTEAFF; cdr3_nt: TGTGCCAGTAGTATTCTCCGGAACACTGAAGCTTTCTTT
v_call: TRBV18; j_call: TRBJ1-3; cdr3_length: 13; d_call: .; clone_size: .; cdr3_aa: CASSPGSSNTIYF; cdr3_nt: TGTGCCAGCTCACCAGGCTCCTCGAACACCATATATTTT
v_call: TRBV28; j_call: TRBJ2-7; cdr3_length: 13; d_call: TRBD1; clone_size: .; cdr3_aa: CAISGGLAYEQYF; cdr3_nt: TGTGCCATCTCAGGGGGCTTAGCCTACGAGCAGTACTTC
v_call: TRBV11-2; j_call: TRBJ2-3; cdr3_length: 16; d_call: .; clone_size: .; cdr3_aa: CASSLIPNSPTDTQYF; cdr3_nt: TGTGCCAGCAGCTTAATTCCCAACTCACCCACAGATACGCAGTATTTT
v_call: TRBV5-1; j_call: TRBJ2-3; cdr3_length: 16; d_call: .; clone_size: .; cdr3_aa: CASSLWASSSTDTQYF; cdr3_nt: TGCGCCAGCAGCTTGTGGGCTTCTTCTAGCACAGATACGCAGTATTTT
v_call: TRBV7-2; j_call: TRBJ2-1; cdr3_length: 13; d_call: .; clone_size: .; cdr3_aa: CASQESSYNEQFF; cdr3_nt: TGTGCCAGCCAAGAGAGCTCCTACAATGAGCAGTTCTTC
v_call: TRBV5-8; j_call: TRBJ2-1; cdr3_length: 17; d_call: TRBD1; clone_size: once; cdr3_aa: CASSQGQGAGSYNEQFF; cdr3_nt: TGTGCCAGCAGCCAGGGACAGGGGGCCGGCTCCTACAATGAGCAGTTCTTC
v_call: TRBV4-1; j_call: TRBJ1-5; cdr3_length: 14; d_call: TRBD1; clone_size: .; cdr3_aa: CASSQAGGFQPQHF; cdr3_nt: TGCGCCAGCAGCCAAGCAGGGGGCTTTCAGCCCCAGCATTTT
v_call: TRBV25-1; j_call: TRBJ2-3; cdr3_length: 12; d_call: TRBD1; clone_size: .; cdr3_aa: CASSERQGTQYF; cdr3_nt: TGTGCCAGCAGTGAAAGACAGGGGACGCAGTATTTT
v_call: TRBV10-3; j_call: TRBJ1-2; cdr3_length: 13; d_call: TRBD1; clone_size: .; cdr3_aa: CAVARQGASGYTF; cdr3_nt: TGTGCCGTCGCGCGACAGGGGGCCTCTGGCTACACCTTC
v_call: TRBV29-1; j_call: TRBJ2-5; cdr3_length: 12; d_call: .; clone_size: .; cdr3_aa: CSVRQGQETQYF; cdr3_nt: TGCAGCGTTCGGCAGGGCCAAGAGACCCAGTACTTC
v_call: TRBV20-1; j_call: TRBJ2-1; cdr3_length: 14; d_call: TRBD1; clone_size: .; cdr3_aa: CSASPGQPLTGQFF; cdr3_nt: TGCAGTGCTAGTCCGGGACAGCCTCTCACGGGGCAGTTCTTC
v_call: TRBV5-1; j_call: TRBJ2-1; cdr3_length: 12; d_call: TRBD1; clone_size: .; cdr3_aa: CASRQGENEQFF; cdr3_nt: TGCGCCAGCAGACAGGGGGAGAATGAGCAGTTCTTC
v_call: TRBV2; j_call: TRBJ2-3; cdr3_length: 13; d_call: TRBD2; clone_size: .; cdr3_aa: CASGGVATDTQYF; cdr3_nt: TGTGCCAGCGGGGGGGTTGCGACAGATACGCAGTATTTT
v_call: TRBV27; j_call: TRBJ2-7; cdr3_length: 13; d_call: .; clone_size: .; cdr3_aa: CASSWAGTYEQYF; cdr3_nt: TGTGCCAGCAGTTGGGCGGGGACCTACGAGCAGTACTTC
v_call: TRBV30; j_call: TRBJ2-1; cdr3_length: 17; d_call: .; clone_size: .; cdr3_aa: CAWSVNNRAGTYNEQFF; cdr3_nt: TGTGCCTGGAGTGTAAACAATCGGGCAGGGACTTACAATGAGCAGTTCTTC
v_call: TRBV7-9; j_call: TRBJ2-7; cdr3_length: 15; d_call: TRBD2; clone_size: .; cdr3_aa: CASSLTSGSSYEQYF; cdr3_nt: TGTGCCAGCAGCCTAACTAGCGGGAGCTCCTACGAGCAGTACTTC
v_call: TRBV5-6; j_call: TRBJ2-7; cdr3_length: 11; d_call: TRBD2; clone_size: .; cdr3_aa: CASTAGDEQYF; cdr3_nt: TGTGCCAGCACGGCGGGGGACGAGCAGTACTTC
v_call: TRBV7-8; j_call: TRBJ2-1; cdr3_length: 17; d_call: .; clone_size: .; cdr3_aa: CASSLEGLSSSYNEQFF; cdr3_nt: TGTGCCAGCAGCTTAGAGGGACTCTCCAGCTCCTACAATGAGCAGTTCTTC
v_call: TRBV19; j_call: TRBJ2-7; cdr3_length: 15; d_call: TRBD2; clone_size: .; cdr3_aa: CASSISGGGPYEQYF; cdr3_nt: TGTGCCAGTAGTATATCTGGCGGGGGTCCCTACGAGCAGTACTTC
v_call: TRBV18; j_call: TRBJ2-7; cdr3_length: 17; d_call: TRBD1; clone_size: .; cdr3_aa: CASSPSVGTGGGYEQYF; cdr3_nt: TGTGCCAGCTCACCATCGGTCGGGACAGGGGGAGGGTACGAGCAGTACTTC
v_call: TRBV6-6; j_call: TRBJ1-5; cdr3_length: 16; d_call: TRBD1; clone_size: .; cdr3_aa: CASSYRPRTGNQPQHF; cdr3_nt: TGTGCCAGCAGTTACCGGCCGAGGACAGGGAATCAGCCCCAGCATTTT
v_call: TRBV5-8; j_call: TRBJ2-5; cdr3_length: 17; d_call: TRBD2; clone_size: .; cdr3_aa: CASSLGWSGGYQETQYF; cdr3_nt: TGTGCCAGCAGCTTGGGTTGGAGCGGGGGGTACCAAGAGACCCAGTACTTC
v_call: TRBV24-1; j_call: TRBJ1-5; cdr3_length: 18; d_call: .; clone_size: .; cdr3_aa: CATSSPMTGLDSNQPQHF; cdr3_nt: TGTGCCACCAGTTCTCCCATGACAGGCCTAGATAGCAATCAGCCCCAGCATTTT
v_call: TRBV11-2; j_call: TRBJ2-5; cdr3_length: 16; d_call: TRBD1; clone_size: .; cdr3_aa: CASSLKTGGYQETQYF; cdr3_nt: TGTGCCAGCAGCCTAAAGACAGGGGGGTACCAAGAGACCCAGTACTTC
v_call: TRBV11-3; j_call: TRBJ2-1; cdr3_length: 12; d_call: .; clone_size: few; cdr3_aa: CASSSGLREQFF; cdr3_nt: TGTGCCAGCAGCTCAGGGCTTCGTGAGCAGTTCTTC
v_call: TRBV6-5; j_call: TRBJ2-7; cdr3_length: 14; d_call: TRBD2; clone_size: .; cdr3_aa: CASSLAGVNNEQYF; cdr3_nt: TGTGCCAGCAGTCTAGCGGGGGTTAATAACGAGCAGTACTTC
v_call: TRBV12-3/TRBV12-4; j_call: TRBJ2-7; cdr3_length: 12; d_call: .; clone_size: .; cdr3_aa: CASSPLIIEQYF; cdr3_nt: TGTGCCAGCAGCCCACTGATCATAGAGCAGTACTTC
v_call: TRBV28; j_call: TRBJ2-3; cdr3_length: 16; d_call: TRBD2; clone_size: .; cdr3_aa: CASSPLAGGRQDTQYF; cdr3_nt: TGTGCCAGCAGTCCACTAGCGGGGGGCCGTCAGGATACGCAGTATTTT
v_call: TRBV7-2; j_call: TRBJ2-7; cdr3_length: 14; d_call: .; clone_size: .; cdr3_aa: CASSLAGRRNEQYF; cdr3_nt: TGTGCCAGCAGCTTAGCGGGGAGGCGAAACGAGCAGTACTTC
v_call: TRBV4-2; j_call: TRBJ1-2; cdr3_length: 15; d_call: .; clone_size: .; cdr3_aa: CASSPQVPGSYGYTF; cdr3_nt: TGTGCCAGCAGCCCACAGGTCCCCGGATCCTATGGCTACACCTTC
v_call: TRBV6-6; j_call: TRBJ2-7; cdr3_length: 13; d_call: .; clone_size: .; cdr3_aa: CASSPNRDYEQYF; cdr3_nt: TGTGCCAGCAGCCCAAACAGAGACTACGAGCAGTACTTC
v_call: TRBV27; j_call: TRBJ1-2; cdr3_length: 15; d_call: .; clone_size: once; cdr3_aa: CASSFISQGPYGYTF; cdr3_nt: TGTGCCAGCAGTTTCATCAGTCAGGGGCCCTATGGCTACACCTTC